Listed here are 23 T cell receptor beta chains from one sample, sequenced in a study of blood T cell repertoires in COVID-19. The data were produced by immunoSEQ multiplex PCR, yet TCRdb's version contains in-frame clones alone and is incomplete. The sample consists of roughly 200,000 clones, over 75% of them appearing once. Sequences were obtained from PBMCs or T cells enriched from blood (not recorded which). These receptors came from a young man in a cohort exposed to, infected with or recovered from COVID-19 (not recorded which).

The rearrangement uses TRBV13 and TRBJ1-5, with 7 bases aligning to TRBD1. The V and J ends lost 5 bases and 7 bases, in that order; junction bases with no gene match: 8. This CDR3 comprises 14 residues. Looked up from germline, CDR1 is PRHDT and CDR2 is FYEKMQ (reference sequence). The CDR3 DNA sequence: TGTGCCAGCAGCCTCTCAGGGGGTAGCCAGCCCCAGCATTTT. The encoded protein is CASSLSGGSQPQHF.

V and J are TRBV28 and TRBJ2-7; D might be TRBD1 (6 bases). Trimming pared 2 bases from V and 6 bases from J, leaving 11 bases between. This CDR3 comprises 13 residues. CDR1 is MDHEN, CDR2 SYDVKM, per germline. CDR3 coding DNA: TGTGCCAGCAGTTTACTAAGAGGGGGCGAGCAGTACTTC. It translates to CASSLLRGGEQYF.

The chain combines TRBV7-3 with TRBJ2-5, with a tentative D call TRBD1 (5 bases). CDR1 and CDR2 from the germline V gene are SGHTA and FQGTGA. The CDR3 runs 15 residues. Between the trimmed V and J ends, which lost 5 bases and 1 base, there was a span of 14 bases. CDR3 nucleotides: TGTGCCAGCAGCCCACGGTGGGGCAGCCAAGAGACCCAGTACTTC. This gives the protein CASSPRWGSQETQYF.

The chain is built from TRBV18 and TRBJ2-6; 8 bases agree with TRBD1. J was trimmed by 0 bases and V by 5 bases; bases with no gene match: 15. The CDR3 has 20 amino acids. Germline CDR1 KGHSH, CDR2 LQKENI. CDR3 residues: CASSTRTGSIEGSGANVLTF. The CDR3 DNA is TGTGCCAGCTCAACACGGACAGGGTCGATAGAGGGCTCTGGGGCCAACGTCCTGACTTTC.

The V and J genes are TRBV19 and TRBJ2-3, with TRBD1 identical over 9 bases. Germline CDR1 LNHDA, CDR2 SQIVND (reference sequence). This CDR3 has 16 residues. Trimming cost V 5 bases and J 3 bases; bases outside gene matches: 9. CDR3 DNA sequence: TGTGCCAGTAGTCCCGGGACAGGGAGCCTGACAGATACGCAGTATTTT. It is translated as CASSPGTGSLTDTQYF. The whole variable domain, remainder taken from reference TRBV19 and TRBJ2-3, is DGGITQSPKYLFRKEGQNVTLSCEQNLNHDAMYWYRQDPGQGLRLIYYSQIVNDFQKGDIAEGYSVSREKKESFPLTVTSAQKNPTAFYLCASSPGTGSLTDTQYFGPGTRLTVL.

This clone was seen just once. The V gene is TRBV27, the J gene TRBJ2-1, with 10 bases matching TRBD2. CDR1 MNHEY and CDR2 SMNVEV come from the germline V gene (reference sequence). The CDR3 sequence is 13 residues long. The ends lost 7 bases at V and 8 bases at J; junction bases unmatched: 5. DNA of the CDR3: TGTGCCAGCATAATAGCGGGAGGTCATGAGCAGTTCTTC. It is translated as CASIIAGGHEQFF.

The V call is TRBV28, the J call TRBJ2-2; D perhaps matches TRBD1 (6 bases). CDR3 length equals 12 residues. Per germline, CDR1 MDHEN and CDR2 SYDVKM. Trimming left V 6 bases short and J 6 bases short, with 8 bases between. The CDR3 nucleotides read TGTGCCAGCAGCCAGGGGTCCGGGGAGCTGTTTTTT. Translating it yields CASSQGSGELFF.

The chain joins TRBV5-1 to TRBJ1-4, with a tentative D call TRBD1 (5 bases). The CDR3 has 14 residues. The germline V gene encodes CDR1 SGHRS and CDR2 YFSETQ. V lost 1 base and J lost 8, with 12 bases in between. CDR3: CASSLLGDGEKLFF. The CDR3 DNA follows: TGCGCCAGCAGCTTGTTAGGGGATGGAGAAAAACTGTTTTTT.

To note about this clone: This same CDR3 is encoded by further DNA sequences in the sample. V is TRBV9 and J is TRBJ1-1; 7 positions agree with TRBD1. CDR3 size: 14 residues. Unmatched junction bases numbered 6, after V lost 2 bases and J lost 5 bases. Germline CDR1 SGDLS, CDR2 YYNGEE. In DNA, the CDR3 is TGTGCCAGCAGCGTCGGGCAGGGGGTTACTGAAGCTTTCTTT. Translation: CASSVGQGVTEAFF.

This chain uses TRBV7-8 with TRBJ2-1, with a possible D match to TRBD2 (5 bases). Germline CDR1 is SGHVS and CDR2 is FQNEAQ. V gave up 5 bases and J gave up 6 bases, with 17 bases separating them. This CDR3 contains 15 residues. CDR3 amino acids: CASSADTGWFNEQFF. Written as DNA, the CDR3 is TGTGCCAGCAGCGCTGACACGGGATGGTTCAATGAGCAGTTCTTC.

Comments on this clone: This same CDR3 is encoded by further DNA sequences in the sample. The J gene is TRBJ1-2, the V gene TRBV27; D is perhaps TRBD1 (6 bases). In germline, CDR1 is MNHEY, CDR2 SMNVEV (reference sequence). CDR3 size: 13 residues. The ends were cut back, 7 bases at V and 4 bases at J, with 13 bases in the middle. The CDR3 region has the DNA TGTGCCAGCAAAACGGGGGGCGCCTATGGCTACACCTTC. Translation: CASKTGGAYGYTF.

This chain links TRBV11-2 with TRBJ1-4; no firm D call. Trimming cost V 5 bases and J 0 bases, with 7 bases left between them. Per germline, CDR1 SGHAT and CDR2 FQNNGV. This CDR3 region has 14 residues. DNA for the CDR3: TGTGCCAGCAGCGAGAGCACAACTAATGAAAAACTGTTTTTT. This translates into CASSESTTNEKLFF.

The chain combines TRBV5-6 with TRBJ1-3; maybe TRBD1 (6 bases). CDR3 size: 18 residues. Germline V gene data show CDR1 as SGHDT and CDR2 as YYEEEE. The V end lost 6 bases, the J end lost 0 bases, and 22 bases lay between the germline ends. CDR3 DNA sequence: TGTGCCAGCAAACCGTCCTGGGGGCAGGCCCGCTCTGGAAACACCATATATTTT. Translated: CASKPSWGQARSGNTIYF.

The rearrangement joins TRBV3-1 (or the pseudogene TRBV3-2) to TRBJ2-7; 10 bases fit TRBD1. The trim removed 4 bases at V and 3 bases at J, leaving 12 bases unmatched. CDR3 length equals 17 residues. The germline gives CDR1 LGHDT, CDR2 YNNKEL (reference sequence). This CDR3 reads CASSPGQGGPWFYEQYF. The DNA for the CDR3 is TGTGCCAGCAGCCCCGGACAGGGGGGCCCATGGTTCTACGAGCAGTACTTC.

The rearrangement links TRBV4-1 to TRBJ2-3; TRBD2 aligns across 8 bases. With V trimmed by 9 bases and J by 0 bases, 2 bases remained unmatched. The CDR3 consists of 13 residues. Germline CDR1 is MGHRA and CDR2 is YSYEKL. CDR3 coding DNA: TGCGCCAGTTCTAGCGGGAGCACAGATACGCAGTATTTT. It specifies CASSSGSTDTQYF.

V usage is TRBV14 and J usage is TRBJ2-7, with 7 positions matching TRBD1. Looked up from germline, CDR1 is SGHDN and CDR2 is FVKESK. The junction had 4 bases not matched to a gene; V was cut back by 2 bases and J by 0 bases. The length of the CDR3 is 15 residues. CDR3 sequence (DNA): TGTGCCAGCAGCCAAAGGGACAGCAGCTCCTACGAGCAGTACTTC. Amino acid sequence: CASSQRDSSSYEQYF.

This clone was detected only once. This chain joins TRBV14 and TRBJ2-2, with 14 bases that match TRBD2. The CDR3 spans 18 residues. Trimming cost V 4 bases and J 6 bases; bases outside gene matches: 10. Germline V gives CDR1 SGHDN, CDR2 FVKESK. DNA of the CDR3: TGTGCCAGCAGCCCCAAGGGACTAGCGGGAGTAAATCCCGGGGAGCTGTTTTTT. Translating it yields CASSPKGLAGVNPGELFF.

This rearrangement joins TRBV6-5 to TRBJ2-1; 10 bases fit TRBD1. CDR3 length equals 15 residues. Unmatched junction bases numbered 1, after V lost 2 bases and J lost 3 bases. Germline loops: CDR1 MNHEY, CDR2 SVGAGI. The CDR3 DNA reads TGTGCCAGCAGTTACGGACAGGGGGACTACAATGAGCAGTTCTTC. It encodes CASSYGQGDYNEQFF.

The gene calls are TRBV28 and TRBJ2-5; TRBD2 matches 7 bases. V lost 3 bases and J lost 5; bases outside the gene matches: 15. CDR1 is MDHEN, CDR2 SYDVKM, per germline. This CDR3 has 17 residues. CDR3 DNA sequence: TGTGCCAGCAGTTTCCCCACACTAGCGCCGACGGGGGAGACCCAGTACTTC. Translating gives CASSFPTLAPTGETQYF.

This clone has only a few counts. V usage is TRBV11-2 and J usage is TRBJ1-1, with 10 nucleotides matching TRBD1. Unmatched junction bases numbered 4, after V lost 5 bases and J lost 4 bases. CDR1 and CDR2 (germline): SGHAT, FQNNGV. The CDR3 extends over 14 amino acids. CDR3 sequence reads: CASSRQGAVTEAFF. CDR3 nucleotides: TGTGCCAGCAGCAGACAGGGGGCAGTCACTGAAGCTTTCTTT. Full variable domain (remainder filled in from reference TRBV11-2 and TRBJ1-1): EAGVAQSPRYKIIEKRQSVAFWCNPISGHATLYWYQQILGQGPKLLIQFQNNGVVDDSQLPKDRFSAERLKGVDSTLKIQPAKLEDSAVYLCASSRQGAVTEAFFGQGTRLTVV.

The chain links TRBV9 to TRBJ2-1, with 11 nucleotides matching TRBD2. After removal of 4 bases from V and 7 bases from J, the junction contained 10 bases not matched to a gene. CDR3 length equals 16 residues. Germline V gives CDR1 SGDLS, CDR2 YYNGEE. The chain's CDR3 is CASSINRLAGRNEQFF. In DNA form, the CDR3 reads TGTGCCAGCAGCATCAACAGACTAGCGGGACGGAATGAGCAGTTCTTC.

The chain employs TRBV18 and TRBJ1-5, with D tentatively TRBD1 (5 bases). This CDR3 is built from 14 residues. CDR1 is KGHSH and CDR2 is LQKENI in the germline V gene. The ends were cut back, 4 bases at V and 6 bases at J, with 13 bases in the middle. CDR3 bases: TGTGCCAGCTCACTCGCGATTAGGGGTCAGCCCCAGCATTTT. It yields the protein CASSLAIRGQPQHF.

Here the CDR3 reads CASSLRTIMNTEAFF. The DNA of the CDR3 is TGTGCCAGCAGCTTACGGACAATCATGAACACTGAAGCTTTCTTT. The genes are TRBV11-2 and TRBJ1-1; D might be TRBD1 (5 bases). The CDR3 is 15 amino acids. Between the trimmed V and J ends, which lost 2 bases and 0 bases, there was a span of 10 bases. The germline V gene has CDR1 SGHAT and CDR2 FQNNGV.